The 6 T cell receptor beta chains reported below all come from one sample, sequenced in a study of T cells in Graves' hyperthyroidism and ophthalmopathy. Amplification yielded TCR beta CDR3 regions, with RNA transcripts as the source. The HTBI primer set was used in a first-round RT-PCR of the TCR CDR3. TCRdb reanalysed the multiplex PCR reads using MiXCR and keeps one entry per CDR3 protein. The sample has hundreds of thousands of distinct CDR3 sequences; 13% are singletons. The specimen was blood. Receptors were obtained from a woman younger than 30 with Graves' hyperthyroidism.

Many counts were recorded for this clonotype. The gene calls are TRBV28 and TRBJ1-1, with TRBD1 identical over 7 bases. This CDR3 region has 17 residues. V shed 5 bases and J 0 bases; nucleotides not matched to a gene: 12. Germline values: CDR1 MDHEN, CDR2 SYDVKM. The DNA for the CDR3 is TGTGCCAGCAGTGCATACCGACAGGGTCTCATGAACACTGAAGCTTTCTTT. As protein: CASSAYRQGLMNTEAFF. The variable domain in full, with the rest retrieved from reference TRBV28 and TRBJ1-1, is DVKVTQSSRYLVKRTGEKVFLECVQDMDHENMFWYRQDPGLGLRLIYFSYDVKMKEKGDIPEGYSVSREKKERFSLILESASTNQTSMYLCASSAYRQGLMNTEAFFGQGTRLTVV.

This clonotype is classed as medium-sized. The J gene is TRBJ2-7, the V gene TRBV11-2; TRBD2 aligns across 8 bases. The CDR3 consists of 13 residues. After removal of 5 bases from V and 3 bases from J, the junction contained 3 bases not matched to a gene. Germline-derived CDR1 and CDR2 are SGHAT and FQNNGV. Here the CDR3 reads CASSRSGNYEQYF. The CDR3 DNA is TGTGCCAGCAGCCGTAGCGGGAACTACGAGCAGTACTTC.

This clonotype occurred many times. The chain joins TRBV20-1 to TRBJ1-5, with D possibly being TRBD1 (5 bases). CDR1 and CDR2 (germline): DFQATT, SNEGSKA (reference sequence). This CDR3 has 14 residues. V lost 0 bases, J lost 9 bases, and 15 bases lay in between. CDR3 in amino acids: CSAREGEGRMPQHF. The CDR3 DNA sequence: TGCAGTGCTAGAGAAGGGGAGGGGAGGATGCCCCAGCATTTT.

This clonotype showed up many times. The chain combines TRBV30 with TRBJ2-2, with D perhaps matching TRBD2 (5 bases). There are 15 residues in the CDR3. Germline V gives CDR1 GTSNPN, CDR2 SVGIG (reference sequence). The V end was cut by 2 bases, the J end by 8 bases, with 18 bases between. The CDR3 DNA reads TGTGCCTGGAGTATAGAAGCCCTAGCATCTGGGGAGCTGTTTTTT. Translating gives CAWSIEALASGELFF.

This clonotype was counted many times. The genes are TRBV3-1 and TRBJ1-4; D remains unclear. The CDR3 is 14 residues long. V was pared by 4 bases and J by 0 bases, with 6 bases between. Germline V gene sequence: CDR1 LGHDT, CDR2 YNNKEL (reference sequence). The CDR3 nucleotides read TGTGCCAGCAGCCCGACTGCAACTAATGAAAAACTGTTTTTT. Encoded protein: CASSPTATNEKLFF.

This chain connects TRBV4-2 to TRBJ2-2; D remains unclear. Germline CDR1 and CDR2: LGHNA and YNFKEQ. The CDR3 length is 14 residues. V shed 0 bases and J shed 7 bases, with 9 bases lying between them. The CDR3 loop reads CASSQDQQIGELFF. In DNA form, the CDR3 reads TGTGCCAGCAGCCAAGATCAGCAAATCGGGGAGCTGTTTTTT.